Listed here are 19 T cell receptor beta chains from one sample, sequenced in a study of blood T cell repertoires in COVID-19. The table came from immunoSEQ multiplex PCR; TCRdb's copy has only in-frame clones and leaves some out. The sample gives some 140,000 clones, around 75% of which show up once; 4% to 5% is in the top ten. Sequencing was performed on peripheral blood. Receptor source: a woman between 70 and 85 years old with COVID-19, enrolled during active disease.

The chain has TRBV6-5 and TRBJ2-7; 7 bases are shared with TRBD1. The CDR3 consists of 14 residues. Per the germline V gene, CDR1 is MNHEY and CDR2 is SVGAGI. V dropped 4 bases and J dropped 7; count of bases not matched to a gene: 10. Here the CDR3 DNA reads TGTGCCAGCAGTTCCTCGACAGGGACGGGAGAGCAGTACTTC. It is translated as CASSSSTGTGEQYF.

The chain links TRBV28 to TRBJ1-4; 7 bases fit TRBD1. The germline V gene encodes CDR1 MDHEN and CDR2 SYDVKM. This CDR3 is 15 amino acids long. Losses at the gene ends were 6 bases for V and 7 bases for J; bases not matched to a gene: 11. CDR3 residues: CASRPPGTELEKLFF. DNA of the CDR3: TGTGCCAGCAGACCCCCCGGGACAGAACTTGAAAAACTGTTTTTT.

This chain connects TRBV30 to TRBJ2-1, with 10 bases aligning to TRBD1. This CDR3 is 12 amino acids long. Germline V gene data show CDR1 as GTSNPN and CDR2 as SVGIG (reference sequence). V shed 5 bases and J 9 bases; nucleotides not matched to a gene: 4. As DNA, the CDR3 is TGTGCCTGGGGACAGGGGGGAGTTGAGCAGTTCTTC. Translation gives CAWGQGGVEQFF.

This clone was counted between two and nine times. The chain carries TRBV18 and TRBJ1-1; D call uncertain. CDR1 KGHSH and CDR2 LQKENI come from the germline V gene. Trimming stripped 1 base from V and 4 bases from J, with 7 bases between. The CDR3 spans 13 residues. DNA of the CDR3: TGTGCCAGCTCACCACAGTCCGGCACTGAAGCTTTCTTT. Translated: CASSPQSGTEAFF.

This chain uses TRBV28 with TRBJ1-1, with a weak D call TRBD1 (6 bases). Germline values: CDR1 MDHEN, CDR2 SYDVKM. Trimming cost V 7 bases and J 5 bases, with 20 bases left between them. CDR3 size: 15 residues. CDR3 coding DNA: TGTGCCAGCATCCGGCGCGGGGGGCTTGGTACTGAAGCTTTCTTT. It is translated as CASIRRGGLGTEAFF.

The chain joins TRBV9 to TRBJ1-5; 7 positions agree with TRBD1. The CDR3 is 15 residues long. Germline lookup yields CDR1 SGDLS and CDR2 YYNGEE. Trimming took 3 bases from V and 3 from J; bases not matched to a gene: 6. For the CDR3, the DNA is TGTGCCAGCAGCGAAACGACAGGGAACAATCAGCCCCAGCATTTT. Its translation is CASSETTGNNQPQHF.

DNA of the CDR3: TGTGCCAGCAGTGAATCAGGCAGACATTCACCCCTCCACTTT. This codes for CASSESGRHSPLHF. The chain carries TRBV25-1 and TRBJ1-6; D remains unclear. In germline, CDR1 is MGHDK, CDR2 SYGVNS. The ends were cut back, 1 base at V and 8 bases at J, with 9 bases in the middle. This CDR3 has 14 residues.

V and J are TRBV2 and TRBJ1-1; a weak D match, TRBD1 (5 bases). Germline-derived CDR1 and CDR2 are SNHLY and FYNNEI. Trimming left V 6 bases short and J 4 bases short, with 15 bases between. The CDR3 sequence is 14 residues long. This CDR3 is CASSGVQGLTEAFF. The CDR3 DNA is TGTGCCAGCAGCGGCGTCCAGGGACTCACTGAAGCTTTCTTT. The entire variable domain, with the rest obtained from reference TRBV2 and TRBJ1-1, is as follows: EPEVTQTPSHQVTQMGQEVILRCVPISNHLYFYWYRQILGQKVEFLVSFYNNEISEKSEIFDDQFSVERPDGSNFTLKIRSTKLEDSAMYFCASSGVQGLTEAFFGQGTRLTVV.

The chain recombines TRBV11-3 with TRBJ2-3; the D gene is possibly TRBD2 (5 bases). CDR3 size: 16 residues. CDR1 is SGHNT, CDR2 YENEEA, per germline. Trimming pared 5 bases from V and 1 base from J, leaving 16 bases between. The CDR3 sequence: CASSHPGPGGTDTQYF. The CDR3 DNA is TGTGCCAGCAGCCACCCGGGTCCCGGGGGCACAGATACGCAGTATTTT.

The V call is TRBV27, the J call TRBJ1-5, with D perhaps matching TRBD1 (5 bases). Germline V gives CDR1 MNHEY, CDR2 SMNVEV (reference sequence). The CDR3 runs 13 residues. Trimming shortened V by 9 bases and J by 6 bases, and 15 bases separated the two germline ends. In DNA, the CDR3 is TGTGCCAGTAGGCGTTCGGGGGGTCAGCCCCAGCATTTT. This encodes CASRRSGGQPQHF.

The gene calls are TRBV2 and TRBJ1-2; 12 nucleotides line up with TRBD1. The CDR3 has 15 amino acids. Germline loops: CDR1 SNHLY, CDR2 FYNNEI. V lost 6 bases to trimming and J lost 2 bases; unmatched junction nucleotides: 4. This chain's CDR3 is CASRGGQGANYGYTF. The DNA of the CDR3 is TGTGCCAGCAGGGGGGGACAGGGGGCGAACTATGGCTACACCTTC.

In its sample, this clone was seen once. CDR3: CASSLGLQMNTEAFF. CDR3 DNA: TGTGCCAGCAGCTTAGGCTTGCAGATGAACACTGAAGCTTTCTTT. The V call is TRBV7-8, the J call TRBJ1-1; no firm D call. CDR3 length equals 15 residues. Per germline, CDR1 SGHVS and CDR2 FQNEAQ. V lost 1 base to trimming and J lost 0 bases, with 9 bases between them.

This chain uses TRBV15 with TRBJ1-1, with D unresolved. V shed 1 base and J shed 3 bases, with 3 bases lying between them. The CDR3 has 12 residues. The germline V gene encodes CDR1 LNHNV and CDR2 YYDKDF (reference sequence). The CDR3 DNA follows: TGTGCCACCAGCAGAGTCGACACTGAAGCTTTCTTT. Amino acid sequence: CATSRVDTEAFF.

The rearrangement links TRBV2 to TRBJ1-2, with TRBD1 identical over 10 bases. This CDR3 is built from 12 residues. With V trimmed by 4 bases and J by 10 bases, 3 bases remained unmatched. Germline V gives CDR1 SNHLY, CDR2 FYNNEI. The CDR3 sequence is CASSAGTGDYTF. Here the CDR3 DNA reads TGTGCCAGCAGTGCCGGGACAGGGGACTACACCTTC.

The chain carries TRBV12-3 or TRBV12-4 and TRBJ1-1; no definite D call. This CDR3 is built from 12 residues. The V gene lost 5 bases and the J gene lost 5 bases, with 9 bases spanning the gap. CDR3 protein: CASSPWRTEAFF. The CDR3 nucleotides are TGTGCCAGCAGTCCTTGGCGGACTGAAGCTTTCTTT.

The CDR3 loop reads CASSAGTSGPDTQYF. CDR3 nucleotide sequence: TGTGCCAGCAGCGCGGGGACTAGCGGACCAGATACGCAGTATTTT. The genes are TRBV9 and TRBJ2-3; the match to TRBD2 covers 11 bases. This CDR3 comprises 15 residues. CDR1 is SGDLS, CDR2 YYNGEE, per germline. J gave up 4 bases and V 3 bases, and 4 bases lay outside the gene matches.

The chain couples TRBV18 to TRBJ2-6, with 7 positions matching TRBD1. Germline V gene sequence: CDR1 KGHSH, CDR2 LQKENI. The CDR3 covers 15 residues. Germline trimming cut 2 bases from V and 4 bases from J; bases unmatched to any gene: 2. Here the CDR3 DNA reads TGTGCCAGCTCACCAGACAGGGCGGGGGCCAACGTCCTGACTTTC. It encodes CASSPDRAGANVLTF.

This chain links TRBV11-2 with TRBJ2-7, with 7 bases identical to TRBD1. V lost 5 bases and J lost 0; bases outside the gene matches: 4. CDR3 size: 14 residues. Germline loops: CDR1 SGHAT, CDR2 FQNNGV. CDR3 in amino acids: CASSPGQFSYEQYF. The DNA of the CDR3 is TGTGCCAGCAGCCCGGGACAGTTCTCCTACGAGCAGTACTTC.

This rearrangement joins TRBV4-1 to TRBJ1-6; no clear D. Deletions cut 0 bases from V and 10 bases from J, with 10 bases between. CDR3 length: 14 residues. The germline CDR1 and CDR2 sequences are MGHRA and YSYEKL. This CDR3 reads CASSQEREASPLHF. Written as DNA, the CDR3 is TGCGCCAGCAGCCAAGAGAGGGAGGCCTCACCCCTCCACTTT.